The 8 T cell receptor beta chains presented below share a single source sample, sequenced in a study of blood T cell repertoires in COVID-19. The data were produced by immunoSEQ multiplex PCR, yet TCRdb's version contains in-frame clones alone and is incomplete. Counted here are about 230,000 clones, 75% to 85% occurring once; the ten biggest clones make up just under 7.5%. Input material: peripheral blood. Receptors were obtained from a woman aged 45-59 years with acute or convalescent COVID-19.

The chain couples TRBV19 to TRBJ1-5; 10 nucleotides agree with TRBD1. This CDR3 is 17 amino acids long. Trimming cost V 5 bases and J 1 base; bases outside gene matches: 8. Germline CDR1 LNHDA, CDR2 SQIVND (reference sequence). The DNA of the CDR3 is TGTGCCAGTAGTTCCGGGACAGGGGCTGGCAGCAATCAGCCCCAGCATTTT. Protein sequence: CASSSGTGAGSNQPQHF.

J is TRBJ1-1 and V is TRBV2; D perhaps matches TRBD1 (5 bases). The V and J ends lost 2 bases and 10 bases respectively, with 14 bases between them. The CDR3 length is 13 residues. Germline-derived CDR1 and CDR2 are SNHLY and FYNNEI. CDR3 region: CASSEQGMGGAFF. The CDR3 DNA reads as TGTGCCAGCAGTGAACAAGGCATGGGGGGAGCTTTCTTT.

The J gene is TRBJ1-2, the V gene TRBV11-2, with D unresolved. The V end lost 4 bases, the J end lost 1 base, and 10 bases lay between the germline ends. The germline V gene encodes CDR1 SGHAT and CDR2 FQNNGV. The CDR3 contains 14 residues. CDR3 in DNA: TGTGCCAGCAGCTGGGCGGGCGGTAACTATGGCTACACCTTC. Its translation is CASSWAGGNYGYTF.

This sequence joins TRBV6-2 or TRBV6-3 and TRBJ2-2; D is unresolved. The V end was cut by 5 bases, the J end by 5 bases, with 6 bases between. Germline V lookup: CDR1 MNHEY, CDR2 SVGEGT. The CDR3 runs 12 residues. The CDR3, as DNA: TGTGCCAGCAGTATACTAACCGGGGAGCTGTTTTTT. Translated, it gives CASSILTGELFF.

The chain carries TRBV18 and TRBJ1-6; 8 positions agree with TRBD1. The CDR3 consists of 15 residues. Per germline, CDR1 KGHSH and CDR2 LQKENI. Trimming took 3 bases from V and 9 from J; bases not matched to a gene: 7. Written as DNA, the CDR3 is TGTGCCAGCTCACCTAAGGACAGGGTGGTTTCACCCCTCCACTTT. This translates into CASSPKDRVVSPLHF.

The V gene is TRBV15, the J gene TRBJ2-7, with 8 nucleotides matching TRBD1. Germline lookup yields CDR1 LNHNV and CDR2 YYDKDF (reference sequence). CDR3 length: 15 amino acids. J was trimmed by 3 bases and V by 5 bases; bases with no gene match: 9. The CDR3 region has the DNA TGTGCCACCAGCCCAAGACAGGGGACAAACTACGAGCAGTACTTC. This translates into CATSPRQGTNYEQYF. Variable domain in full (rest from reference TRBV15 and TRBJ2-7): DAMVIQNPRYQVTQFGKPVTLSCSQTLNHNVMYWYQQKSSQAPKLLFHYYDKDFNNEADTPDNFQSRRPNTSFCFLDIRSPGLGDTAMYLCATSPRQGTNYEQYFGPGTRLTVT.

The chain couples TRBV5-1 to TRBJ1-4; D not certain. CDR3 size: 14 residues. V shed 3 bases and J shed 0 bases, with 6 bases lying between them. Germline V gives CDR1 SGHRS, CDR2 YFSETQ. The CDR3 loop reads CASSSTTTNEKLFF. CDR3 nucleotides: TGCGCCAGCAGCTCAACAACAACTAATGAAAAACTGTTTTTT. Full variable domain (missing parts from reference TRBV5-1 and TRBJ1-4): KAGVTQTPRYLIKTRGQQVTLSCSPISGHRSVSWYQQTPGQGLQFLFEYFSETQRNKGNFPGRFSGRQFSNSRSEMNVSTLELGDSALYLCASSSTTTNEKLFFGSGTQLSVL.

The gene calls are TRBV7-9 and TRBJ2-2; 10 bases are a match to TRBD1. Trimming cost V 5 bases and J 7 bases; bases outside gene matches: 10. Germline V gives CDR1 SEHNR, CDR2 FQNEAQ (reference sequence). The length of the CDR3 is 16 residues. The CDR3 coding sequence is TGTGCCAGCAGCCCCGGGACAGGGGATCATGGCGGGGAGCTGTTTTTT. Translation gives CASSPGTGDHGGELFF.